The entry below gives a single T cell receptor (beta chain) sequence along with its context. Its specificity is unknown. The data stem from a study of OX40 agonist ivuxolimab in advanced cancers. The overall study: Treatment of patients was with ivuxolimab, an agonistic anti-OX40 (CD134) antibody. Patients were roughly 83% male with ages roughly 23 to 90, mean 60. Whole-study results and caveats: Within 6 weeks, CD4+ and CD8+ blood T cells expanded clonally at 0.1 to 3.0 mg/kg. The investigators did not determine what antigen specificity the expanded peripheral T cells had.

This CDR3 is built from 15 residues. Germline values: CDR1 SGHRS, CDR2 YFSETQ. After removal of 4 bases from V and 5 bases from J, the junction contained 9 bases not matched to a gene. The method was immunoSEQ multiplex PCR; TCRdb's version includes in-frame clones alone and lacks a portion of them. The sample comprises approximately 82,000 clones, around 86% of which are singletons, and about 2% rests with the top ten. The TCR originated in an adult with an advanced solid tumor such as melanoma, head and neck, liver or kidney cancer. The chain is built from TRBV5-1 and TRBJ2-1; 7 nucleotides line up with TRBD1. The input for sequencing was CD4+ or CD8+ T cells sorted from blood, taken in a trial of the OX40 agonist ivuxolimab. The CDR3 region has the DNA TGCGCCAGCAGCCAGGTCGGGACAGATAACAATGAGCAGTTCTTC. Protein sequence: CASSQVGTDNNEQFF.